The 12 T cell receptor beta chains below all came from one sample that was sequenced in a study of CD8 T cells in Susac syndrome. An amount of RNA that ranged from roughly 0.5 to 1 ug was reverse transcribed with random hexamers. From the immunoSEQ multiplex PCR reads, TCRdb called clonotypes with MiXCR, one entry per CDR3 protein. Seen here are 55,000 to 75,000 distinct CDR3 sequences, 90% to 95% observed once, and the top ten hold less than 0.19%. Material for sequencing was CD4+ T cells from PBMCs. The receptors here all came from a human donor with Susac syndrome.

V gene TRBV18 combines with J gene TRBJ2-1; 10 bases are shared with TRBD1. CDR1 and CDR2 (germline): KGHSH, LQKENI. The CDR3 is 16 amino acids. J was trimmed by 5 bases and V by 6 bases; bases with no gene match: 10. This chain's CDR3 is CASSVDRGRVDNEQFF. The CDR3 coding sequence is TGTGCCAGCTCGGTCGACAGGGGGCGAGTTGACAATGAGCAGTTCTTC. Together with reference TRBV18 and TRBJ2-1, the CDR3 gives the full variable domain: NAGVMQNPRHLVRRRGQEARLRCSPMKGHSHVYWYRQLPEEGLKFMVYLQKENIIDESGMPKERFSAEFPKEGPSILRIQQVVRGDSAAYFCASSVDRGRVDNEQFFGPGTRLTVL.

V gene TRBV28 combines with J gene TRBJ1-2; maybe TRBD1 (5 bases). The ends were cut back, 3 bases at V and 2 bases at J, with 7 bases in the middle. Per the germline V gene, CDR1 is MDHEN and CDR2 is SYDVKM. The CDR3 has 13 amino acids. CDR3 loop: CASSFRGNYGYTF. The CDR3 bases are TGTGCCAGCAGTTTTAGGGGAAACTATGGCTACACCTTC.

This chain links TRBV5-1 with TRBJ2-3, with D uncertain. Germline CDR1 and CDR2: SGHRS and YFSETQ. V was shortened by 3 bases and J by 1 base, with 6 bases between the two germline ends. The CDR3 totals 13 residues. The CDR3 protein is CASSWPGTDTQYF. CDR3 sequence (DNA): TGCGCCAGCAGCTGGCCGGGCACAGATACGCAGTATTTT.

The chain is built from TRBV7-2 and TRBJ2-7; D tentatively fits TRBD1 or TRBD2 (5 bases each). The length of the CDR3 is 18 residues. CDR1 and CDR2 from the germline V gene are SGHTA and FQGNSA. The germline V and J ends were trimmed by 6 bases and 0 bases, with 24 bases remaining between them. CDR3 protein: CASSQATSRDGLSYEQYF. The CDR3 DNA reads TGTGCCAGCAGTCAGGCCACCAGCCGGGACGGACTCTCCTACGAGCAGTACTTC.

The CDR3 DNA sequence: TGTGCCAGCAGTGAAACGTCGGTACAAGAGACCCAGTACTTC. Translated: CASSETSVQETQYF. The chain carries TRBV2 and TRBJ2-5; D ambiguous. The CDR3 totals 14 residues. Trimming pared 2 bases from V and 2 bases from J, leaving 9 bases between. The germline V gene encodes CDR1 SNHLY and CDR2 FYNNEI.

The chain employs TRBV23-1 and TRBJ2-2; 14 bases are a match to TRBD2. TRBV23-1 is given ORF status, its function remaining uncertain. J was trimmed by 4 bases and V by 0 bases; bases with no gene match: 10. This CDR3 is 20 amino acids long. The CDR3 protein is CASSQSPLGLAGVITGELFF. In nucleotides, the CDR3 is TGCGCCAGCAGTCAATCGCCCTTGGGACTAGCGGGGGTGATCACCGGGGAGCTGTTTTTT.

The chain combines TRBV18 with TRBJ2-7, with 8 positions matching TRBD1. V shed 3 bases and J 4 bases; nucleotides not matched to a gene: 5. The CDR3 length is 14 residues. CDR1 and CDR2 from the germline V gene are KGHSH and LQKENI. CDR3 sequence: CASSPDRVLYEQYF. The CDR3 DNA reads as TGTGCCAGCTCACCGGACAGGGTACTATACGAGCAGTACTTC.

The chain couples TRBV6-2 or TRBV6-3 to TRBJ2-1; TRBD2 matches at 8 bases. The CDR3 covers 16 residues. Germline V gene data show CDR1 as MNHEY and CDR2 as SVGEGT. Trimming at V came to 3 bases and at J to 7 bases, leaving 11 bases not matched to a gene. CDR3 sequence: CASSYLGGGNENEQFF. The CDR3 DNA reads TGTGCCAGCAGTTATTTGGGCGGGGGGAATGAGAATGAGCAGTTCTTC.

The chain recombines TRBV28 with TRBJ2-7, with no clear D. Per the germline V gene, CDR1 is MDHEN and CDR2 is SYDVKM. V was trimmed by 7 bases and J by 4 bases, leaving 11 bases between them. This CDR3 region has 12 residues. CDR3 nucleotides: TGTGCCAGCACCCCCGGAAGTTACGAGCAGTACTTC. It specifies CASTPGSYEQYF.

The V call is TRBV29-1, the J call TRBJ2-6; D not resolved. The CDR3 is 15 amino acids. Trimming shortened V by 3 bases and J by 0 bases, and 9 bases separated the two germline ends. The germline V gene has CDR1 SQVTM and CDR2 ANQGSEA. The CDR3 spells CSVDGLGSGANVLTF. CDR3 nucleotide sequence: TGCAGCGTTGATGGGTTGGGCTCTGGGGCCAACGTCCTGACTTTC.

The chain links TRBV7-8 to TRBJ2-7, with 7 bases matching TRBD1. The V gene's germline CDR1 is SGHVS and CDR2 FQNEAQ. After removal of 2 bases from V and 3 bases from J, the junction contained 4 bases not matched to a gene. This CDR3 contains 14 residues. The CDR3 bases are TGTGCCAGCAGCTTAAACAGGGGTAACTACGAGCAGTACTTC. Translation: CASSLNRGNYEQYF.

The chain uses TRBV12-3 or TRBV12-4 and TRBJ2-2; 13 bases line up with TRBD2. CDR3 size: 17 residues. Unmatched junction bases numbered 6, after V lost 5 bases and J lost 3 bases. CDR3 sequence reads: CASSRGLAGSDTGELFF. In DNA form, the CDR3 reads TGTGCCAGCAGTAGGGGACTAGCGGGGAGCGACACCGGGGAGCTGTTTTTT.